Listed below are T cell receptor beta chains from one sample, sequenced in a study of T cell repertoires in cytomegalovirus infection. TCRdb re-analysed the reads in MiXCR, keeping a single row per CDR3 protein. Among approximately 120,000 distinct CDR3 sequences listed, less than 30% were seen once. These receptors have no identified antigens. The source was CD8+ T cells from cultured PBMCs, collected from culture after CMV antigen stimulation. Every receptor here comes from a human donor in good health (CMV status not recorded). Some clones in this sample may be carry-over from other donors' samples. Each CDR3 is given with its conserved first and last residue. The order of the fields is V gene, clone size, D gene, J gene, CDR3 protein, CDR3 DNA. The D gene is left open where the match is weak. Clone size is not always given. Where it is, it says once, few, many or a class for expanded clones.

>TRBV7-6|few|TRBD1|TRBJ2-7
CASSLGTGAEQYF
TGTGCCAGCAGCTTAGGAACAGGGGCCGAGCAGTACTTC
>TRBV19|-|-|TRBJ1-5
CASSSGLQPQHF
TGTGCCAGTAGTTCAGGGTTGCAGCCCCAGCATTTT
>TRBV28|-|TRBD1|TRBJ1-2
CASSLPGTGSRSHF
TGTGCCAGCAGTCTGCCCGGGACAGGCAGTCGTTCCCACTTC
>TRBV4-1|many|-|TRBJ2-5
CASSGVEGAGETQYF
TGCGCCAGCAGCGGGGTGGAGGGGGCGGGAGAGACCCAGTACTTC
>TRBV7-6|few|-|TRBJ2-2
CASSLRGSSGELFF
TGTGCCAGCAGCTTGCGAGGTAGCTCCGGGGAGCTGTTTTTT
>TRBV12-3/TRBV12-4|many|TRBD1|TRBJ1-4
CASTLGQVEKLFF
TGTGCCAGCACCCTCGGACAGGTTGAAAAACTGTTTTTT
>TRBV7-2|-|-|TRBJ2-7
CASSPLQGIYEQYF
TGTGCCAGCAGCCCCTTACAGGGAATCTACGAGCAGTACTTC
>TRBV7-9|few|TRBD2|TRBJ2-7
CASSPRGLAGGPESFHEQYF
TGTGCCAGCAGCCCTCGGGGACTAGCGGGGGGGCCAGAGAGTTTCCACGAGCAGTACTTC
>TRBV20-1|few|TRBD1|TRBJ1-1
CSARAQVMRTGDTEAFF
TGCAGTGCTAGAGCTCAGGTCATGAGGACAGGGGACACTGAAGCTTTCTTT
>TRBV7-8|-|-|TRBJ2-5
CASSLGNRGGETQYF
TGTGCCAGCAGCTTGGGGAACAGGGGAGGAGAGACCCAGTACTTC
>TRBV4-2|few|-|TRBJ1-1
CASSQDRQERTEAFF
TGTGCCAGCAGCCAAGATCGGCAGGAGAGAACTGAAGCTTTCTTT
>TRBV5-1|-|-|TRBJ2-1
CASSLPQAEQFF
TGCGCCAGCAGCTTGCCCCAAGCTGAGCAGTTCTTC
>TRBV28|-|TRBD2|TRBJ2-5
CASSPRTSERREETQYF
TGTGCCAGCAGCCCCAGAACTAGCGAAAGGCGAGAGGAGACCCAGTACTTC
>TRBV28|few|TRBD1|TRBJ1-3
CASSLIPTGYESGNTIYF
TGTGCCAGCAGTCTCATCCCGACAGGGTATGAGTCTGGAAACACCATATATTTT
>TRBV28|-|-|TRBJ1-1
CASRSRDGHTEAFF
TGTGCCAGCAGATCCCGGGACGGTCACACTGAAGCTTTCTTT
>TRBV7-8|many|-|TRBJ2-6
CASSPPPGANVLTF
TGTGCCAGCAGCCCCCCTCCTGGGGCCAACGTCCTGACTTTC
>TRBV6-6|few|TRBD1|TRBJ2-3
CASSTWTGSTDTQYF
TGTGCCAGCAGTACCTGGACAGGGAGCACAGATACGCAGTATTTT
>TRBV9|few|-|TRBJ2-5
CASSVDVFLGETQYF
TGTGCCAGCAGCGTAGATGTGTTTCTAGGAGAGACCCAGTACTTC
>TRBV6-5|many|-|TRBJ2-6
CASSYSSPKGTGANVLTF
TGTGCCAGCAGTTACTCAAGTCCGAAGGGGACTGGGGCCAACGTCCTGACTTTC
>TRBV7-9|few|-|TRBJ2-3
CASLITDTQYF
TGTGCCAGCCTGATAACAGATACGCAGTATTTT
>TRBV14|few|-|TRBJ1-2
CASSQTSTNYGYTF
TGTGCCAGCAGCCAAACATCAACTAACTATGGCTACACCTTC
>TRBV12-3/TRBV12-4|-|-|TRBJ1-5
CASSFRIGGDQPQHF
TGTGCCAGCAGTTTTAGGATTGGCGGGGATCAGCCCCAGCATTTT
>TRBV12-3/TRBV12-4|-|TRBD2|TRBJ2-1
CATGGGNEQFF
TGTGCCACGGGGGGGGGTAATGAGCAGTTCTTC
>TRBV7-9|-|TRBD1|TRBJ2-7
CASSSPTGEGYEQYF
TGTGCCAGCAGCTCCCCGACAGGGGAAGGGTACGAGCAGTACTTC
>TRBV12-3/TRBV12-4|many|-|TRBJ2-5
CASSLGHGKTQYF
TGTGCCAGCAGTCTCGGCCACGGGAAGACCCAGTACTTC
>TRBV25-1|few|-|TRBJ1-1
CASNRGDTEAFF
TGTGCCAGCAATCGGGGGGACACTGAAGCTTTCTTT
>TRBV7-2|-|-|TRBJ2-7
CASSLSPLSYEQYF
TGTGCCAGCAGCTTGTCACCGCTATCCTACGAGCAGTACTTC
>TRBV7-9|few|TRBD1|TRBJ2-7
CASSLRPGTESYEQYF
TGTGCCAGCAGCCTTAGACCCGGGACAGAATCCTACGAGCAGTACTTC
>TRBV12-3/TRBV12-4|few|-|TRBJ1-5
CASSLFSQPQHF
TGTGCCAGCAGTTTATTCTCTCAGCCCCAGCATTTT
>TRBV7-9|few|TRBD1|TRBJ2-5
CASSPTGEWETQYF
TGTGCCAGCAGCCCCACAGGGGAGTGGGAGACCCAGTACTTC
>TRBV2|-|TRBD1|TRBJ1-5
CASREGTGGDQPQHF
TGTGCCAGCAGGGAAGGGACAGGGGGGGATCAGCCCCAGCATTTT
>TRBV7-3|-|TRBD2|TRBJ2-1
CASSKGLAGAGYEQFF
TGTGCCAGCAGCAAGGGACTAGCGGGGGCCGGGTATGAGCAGTTCTTC
>TRBV13|-|TRBD2|TRBJ2-1
CASSFTAGGRNEQFF
TGTGCCAGCAGCTTTACCGCGGGGGGGCGGAATGAGCAGTTCTTC
>TRBV15|-|-|TRBJ2-4
CATSATGVGVDIQYF
TGTGCCACCAGCGCGACCGGGGTGGGCGTCGACATTCAGTACTTC
>TRBV3-1|-|-|TRBJ2-5
CASSQDNYETQYF
TGTGCCAGCAGCCAAGATAACTACGAGACCCAGTACTTC
>TRBV28|many|TRBD1|TRBJ1-1
CASTSVGQVILNTEAFF
TGTGCCAGCACCAGCGTGGGACAGGTTATTCTGAACACTGAAGCTTTCTTT
>TRBV5-4|-|-|TRBJ2-1
CASNQQGYNEQFF
TGTGCCAGCAATCAACAGGGTTACAATGAGCAGTTCTTC
>TRBV2|few|-|TRBJ2-1
CASRLDPGYNEQFF
TGTGCCAGCAGGCTAGATCCGGGCTACAATGAGCAGTTCTTC
>TRBV5-4|-|-|TRBJ2-2
CASSPRAGELFF
TGTGCCAGCAGCCCCAGGGCCGGGGAGCTGTTTTTT
>TRBV20-1|-|-|TRBJ2-1
CSARKRSSSYNEQFF
TGCAGTGCCCGCAAACGCTCTAGCTCCTACAATGAGCAGTTCTTC
>TRBV30|once|-|TRBJ2-7
CAWRAQGYEQYF
TGTGCCTGGAGAGCCCAGGGGTACGAGCAGTACTTC
>TRBV6-2/TRBV6-3|once|-|TRBJ1-6
CATSYLSRGNSPLHF
TGTGCCACCTCGTATCTAAGCCGGGGTAATTCACCCCTCCACTTT
>TRBV6-1|few|-|TRBJ1-2
CASSIGNGYTF
TGTGCCAGCAGTATAGGGAACGGCTACACCTTC
>TRBV2|-|TRBD2|TRBJ2-3
CASSETGGFPDTHF
TGTGCCAGCAGTGAAACGGGGGGTTTCCCAGATACGCATTTT
>TRBV6-5|few|-|TRBJ1-2
CASSYGQGIGGYTF
TGTGCCAGCAGTTACGGGCAGGGGATAGGAGGCTACACCTTC
>TRBV7-9|-|TRBD2|TRBJ2-3
CASRAGNSTDTQYF
TGTGCCAGCAGAGCGGGGAATAGCACAGATACGCAGTATTTT
>TRBV2|once|TRBD1|TRBJ2-3
CASSEGLWTGTADTQYF
TGTGCCAGCAGTGAAGGGCTATGGACAGGGACAGCGGATACGCAGTATTTT
>TRBV3-1|few|-|TRBJ2-7
CASSQASSSYEQYF
TGTGCCAGCAGCCAAGCTAGTAGCTCCTACGAGCAGTACTTC
>TRBV6-1|many|-|TRBJ1-1
CASSEFTYTEAFF
TGTGCCAGCAGTGAATTCACCTACACTGAAGCTTTCTTT
>TRBV12-3/TRBV12-4|-|TRBD1|TRBJ1-2
CASSVDRDRLGYTF
TGTGCCAGCAGTGTCGACCGGGACAGGCTTGGCTACACCTTC
>TRBV12-3/TRBV12-4|-|-|TRBJ1-1
CASSLGAGNTEAFF
TGTGCCAGCAGTTTAGGGGCCGGTAACACTGAAGCTTTCTTT
>TRBV20-1|few|-|TRBJ2-3
CSASEASTDTQYF
TGCAGTGCTAGCGAGGCTAGCACAGATACGCAGTATTTT